These 32 T cell receptor beta chains came from one sample sequenced in a study of blood T cell repertoires in COVID-19. Sequenced by immunoSEQ multiplex PCR; TCRdb stores in-frame clones only, minus some. The table lists 100,000 to 150,000 clones, about 83% of them singletons. Sequencing was carried out using peripheral blood. Receptors originate from a human donor in a cohort sampled during active COVID-19.

The rearrangement joins TRBV6-2 or TRBV6-3 to TRBJ2-1, with D maybe TRBD2 (7 bases). CDR1 and CDR2 (germline): MNHEY, SVGEGT. With 6 bases removed from V and 7 bases from J, the gap between germline ends came to 22 bases. The CDR3 spans 16 residues. The CDR3 nucleotides are TGTGCCAGCAGCAGCCGGGGGGTGGGGGACACGAATGAGCAGTTCTTC. It specifies CASSSRGVGDTNEQFF.

The chain carries TRBV7-2 and TRBJ1-5; 7 bases match TRBD1. Germline V CDR1 and CDR2: SGHTA, FQGNSA. The CDR3 sequence is 15 residues long. V gave up 5 bases and J gave up 3 bases; unmatched junction bases: 7. The CDR3 DNA reads as TGTGCCAGCAGCATAGACAGGGAATCCAATCAGCCCCAGCATTTT. This encodes CASSIDRESNQPQHF.

The chain has TRBV19 and TRBJ2-7; a weak D match, TRBD1 (6 bases). The CDR3 totals 13 residues. Germline lookup yields CDR1 LNHDA and CDR2 SQIVND (reference sequence). The V end lost 6 bases, the J end lost 5 bases, and 14 bases lay between the germline ends. CDR3 region: CASSSQGHHEQYF. DNA of the CDR3: TGTGCCAGTAGCTCTCAGGGACACCACGAGCAGTACTTC.

CDR3 sequence: CASSAAQGTYGYTF. The CDR3 DNA sequence: TGTGCCAGCAGCGCCGCCCAGGGAACCTATGGCTACACCTTC. The V call is TRBV9, the J call TRBJ1-2, with D possibly being TRBD1 (5 bases). Germline CDR1 SGDLS, CDR2 YYNGEE. The CDR3 is 14 amino acids. Trimming cost V 3 bases and J 4 bases, with 13 bases left between them.

The rearrangement uses TRBV11-1 and TRBJ2-2; D unresolved. Trimming shortened V by 5 bases and J by 0 bases, and 13 bases separated the two germline ends. Germline V CDR1 and CDR2: SGHAT, FQDESV (reference sequence). CDR3 length: 16 amino acids. CDR3 residues: CASSPHIGANTGELFF. For the CDR3, the DNA is TGTGCCAGCAGCCCACACATAGGAGCGAACACCGGGGAGCTGTTTTTT.

Comments on this clone: Other DNA sequences in the same sample also yield this CDR3. The V call is TRBV12-3 or TRBV12-4, the J call TRBJ2-2, with TRBD1 as a possible D gene (6 bases). V was cut by 6 bases and J by 6 bases, with 8 bases left in between. The CDR3 extends over 12 amino acids. CDR3 nucleotide sequence: TGTGCCAGCAGCCCAGGGGCCGGGGAGCTGTTTTTT. Amino acids: CASSPGAGELFF.

This rearrangement joins TRBV6-4 to TRBJ1-3; D may be TRBD1 (6 bases). Per germline, CDR1 MRHNA and CDR2 SNTAGT. This CDR3 region has 14 residues. The ends were cut back, 6 bases at V and 0 bases at J, with 9 bases in the middle. The CDR3 DNA follows: TGTGCCAGCAGGGACAGTAGCTCTGGAAACACCATATATTTT. It codes for CASRDSSSGNTIYF.

This clone was detected once. This chain connects TRBV11-3 to TRBJ2-2, with D possibly matching TRBD1 (6 bases). The CDR3 extends over 15 amino acids. Trimming cost V 5 bases and J 0 bases, with 10 bases left between them. Germline V gene sequence: CDR1 SGHNT, CDR2 YENEEA. This CDR3 is CASSAGTTNTGELFF. The CDR3 coding sequence is TGTGCCAGCAGCGCAGGGACAACGAACACCGGGGAGCTGTTTTTT.

CDR3 sequence: CASSFDSEKLFF. CDR3 bases: TGTGCCAGCAGCTTCGACAGTGAAAAACTGTTTTTT. The V call is TRBV7-9, the J call TRBJ1-4, with D tentatively TRBD1 (5 bases). Germline CDR1 and CDR2: SEHNR and FQNEAQ (reference sequence). Trimming removed 3 bases at V and 7 bases at J, with 6 bases between. The CDR3 is made up of 12 amino acids.

The chain joins TRBV30 to TRBJ2-1; unclear D gene. The germline CDR1 and CDR2 sequences are GTSNPN and SVGIG (reference sequence). The V end was cut by 8 bases, the J end by 4 bases, with 15 bases between. The CDR3 covers 13 residues. The CDR3 is CARTQKTYNEQFF. The CDR3 DNA reads TGTGCCCGGACGCAGAAAACATACAATGAGCAGTTCTTC.

This sequence joins TRBV25-1 and TRBJ1-2; TRBD1 aligns across 8 bases. Germline V gene sequence: CDR1 MGHDK, CDR2 SYGVNS. The CDR3 sequence is 13 residues long. V was pared by 4 bases and J by 7 bases, with 5 bases of the junction left unmatched. The CDR3 reads CASSAPTGGGYTF. Written as DNA, the CDR3 is TGTGCCAGCAGTGCTCCCACAGGGGGTGGCTACACCTTC.

The V call is TRBV6-4, the J call TRBJ2-7, with D maybe TRBD2 (7 bases). Germline V gene data show CDR1 as MRHNA and CDR2 as SNTAGT. The CDR3 has 13 residues. Trimming shortened V by 2 bases and J by 3 bases, and 8 bases separated the two germline ends. CDR3 in amino acids: CASSDRGGYEQYF. CDR3 DNA: TGTGCCAGCAGTGACAGGGGGGGCTACGAGCAGTACTTC.

V and J are TRBV10-2 and TRBJ2-7; a weak D match, TRBD2 (6 bases). The length of the CDR3 is 13 residues. From germline, CDR1 is WSHSY and CDR2 SAAADI. Between the trimmed V and J ends, which lost 2 bases and 1 base, there was a span of 6 bases. The CDR3 sequence: CASSEGTSYEQYF. The CDR3 bases are TGCGCCAGCAGTGAGGGGACTTCCTACGAGCAGTACTTC.

The chain combines TRBV12-5 with TRBJ1-4; TRBD1 is a possible D gene (5 bases). The CDR3 has 16 residues. CDR1 and CDR2 from the germline V gene are LGHNT and FRNRAP. V was shortened by 7 bases and J by 3 bases, with 18 bases between the two germline ends. The CDR3 DNA sequence: TGTGCTAGTGCCCGATTTTGGGGCACATCTAATGAAAAACTGTTTTTT. Its translation: CASARFWGTSNEKLFF.

This rearrangement joins TRBV6-5 to TRBJ1-4; 10 positions agree with TRBD1. Trimming removed 2 bases from V and 8 bases from J; junction bases left unmatched: 2. Germline assignment: CDR1 MNHEY and CDR2 SVGAGI. CDR3 size: 14 residues. CDR3 DNA sequence: TGTGCCAGCAGTTACGGGACAGGGGAAGAAAAACTGTTTTTT. This gives the protein CASSYGTGEEKLFF.

This chain connects TRBV2 to TRBJ2-7, with D possibly being TRBD1 (5 bases). The CDR3 covers 12 residues. V lost 5 bases and J 2 bases, leaving 7 bases between the germline ends. The germline CDR1 and CDR2 sequences are SNHLY and FYNNEI. The DNA of the CDR3 is TGTGCCAGCAGTCAGACAGCCTACGAGCAGTACTTC. Translated, it gives CASSQTAYEQYF.

J is TRBJ2-7 and V is TRBV24-1, with D perhaps TRBD1 (6 bases). The V and J ends lost 3 bases and 8 bases respectively, with 22 bases between them. The CDR3 sequence is 16 residues long. CDR1 and CDR2 from the germline V gene are KGHDR and SFDVKD. CDR3 sequence: CATSDLNPGQSSKQYF. In nucleotides, the CDR3 is TGTGCCACCAGTGATCTTAATCCGGGACAATCGAGCAAGCAGTACTTC.

This chain links TRBV5-1 with TRBJ2-1, with 14 nucleotides matching TRBD2. V lost 4 bases, J lost 5 bases, and 2 bases stayed unmatched. CDR1 and CDR2 from the germline V gene are SGHRS and YFSETQ. The CDR3 runs to 15 residues. The CDR3: CASSVGLAGDNEQFF. CDR3 nucleotides: TGCGCCAGCAGCGTGGGACTAGCGGGAGACAATGAGCAGTTCTTC.

This chain links TRBV28 with TRBJ2-7, with TRBD2 identical over 10 bases. After removal of 7 bases from V and 3 bases from J, the junction contained 9 bases not matched to a gene. The CDR3 is made up of 15 amino acids. Germline-derived CDR1 and CDR2 are MDHEN and SYDVKM. The CDR3 nucleotides are TGTGCCAGCAACCCTAGCGGGAGCCCCTACTACGAGCAGTACTTC. Translation: CASNPSGSPYYEQYF.

The chain uses TRBV5-1 and TRBJ2-7; 7 nucleotides match TRBD1. Per germline, CDR1 SGHRS and CDR2 YFSETQ. This CDR3 spans 16 amino acids. Trimming at V came to 2 bases and at J to 0 bases, leaving 8 bases not matched to a gene. This chain's CDR3 is CASSFSTGTVSYEQYF. In nucleotides, the CDR3 is TGCGCCAGCAGCTTTTCAACCGGGACAGTCTCCTACGAGCAGTACTTC.

This clone was detected a few times. The chain joins TRBV10-1 to TRBJ1-3, with D tentatively TRBD1 (5 bases). This CDR3 has 13 residues. V was trimmed by 5 bases and J by 0 bases, leaving 5 bases between them. Germline loops: CDR1 WNHNN, CDR2 SYGVQD (reference sequence). The CDR3 nucleotides are TGCGCCAGCAGTACAGGCTCTGGAAACACCATATATTTT. Its protein is CASSTGSGNTIYF.

In its sample, this clone was seen once. The V call is TRBV5-4, the J call TRBJ2-7; TRBD2 agrees at 7 bases. Germline CDR1 reads SGHNT; CDR2 reads YYREEE (reference sequence). There are 14 residues in the CDR3. V was pared by 2 bases and J by 2 bases, with 4 bases of the junction left unmatched. CDR3: CASSFWGGTYEQYF. The CDR3 nucleotides are TGTGCCAGCAGCTTTTGGGGGGGAACCTACGAGCAGTACTTC.

This chain uses TRBV30 with TRBJ2-5; 7 positions agree with TRBD2. Germline loops: CDR1 GTSNPN, CDR2 SVGIG (reference sequence). The CDR3 loop spans 12 amino acids. V lost 1 base to trimming and J lost 7 bases; unmatched junction nucleotides: 3. CDR3 in amino acids: CAWSGTRGTQYF. CDR3 sequence (DNA): TGTGCCTGGAGTGGGACTAGGGGGACCCAGTACTTC.

This clone was counted a few times. The rearrangement links TRBV19 to TRBJ1-2; no definite D call. Looked up from germline, CDR1 is LNHDA and CDR2 is SQIVND (reference sequence). CDR3 length: 14 residues. Between the trimmed V and J ends, which lost 1 base and 7 bases, there was a span of 13 bases. The CDR3 DNA sequence: TGTGCCAGTAGTATAGCTGCGGGGTCAGGTGGCTACACCTTC. Encoded protein: CASSIAAGSGGYTF.

The chain combines TRBV20-1 with TRBJ2-1; 8 nucleotides agree with TRBD2. The germline V gene encodes CDR1 DFQATT and CDR2 SNEGSKA (reference sequence). This CDR3 spans 16 amino acids. Unmatched junction bases numbered 12, after V lost 3 bases and J lost 5 bases. The CDR3 protein is CSASPLSSGWDNEQFF. The CDR3 coding sequence is TGCAGTGCTAGTCCCTTGTCTAGCGGGTGGGACAATGAGCAGTTCTTC.

CDR3 sequence reads: CASSEQGLGQISYGYTF. CDR3 DNA sequence: TGTGCCAGCTCTGAGCAGGGTCTGGGACAGATAAGCTATGGCTACACCTTC. The rearrangement links TRBV14 to TRBJ1-2, with 7 bases lining up with TRBD1. The CDR3 has 17 amino acids. CDR1 is SGHDN and CDR2 is FVKESK in the germline V gene. With V trimmed by 8 bases and J by 4 bases, 19 bases remained unmatched.

This clone was seen once. This CDR3 is CASSNKPVLSYEQYF. CDR3 nucleotide sequence: TGTGCCAGCAGCAATAAGCCGGTCCTCTCCTACGAGCAGTACTTC. The chain is built from TRBV21-1 and TRBJ2-7; the table's D call, TRBD2, was not checked against the DNA. TRBV21-1 is termed a pseudogene. The CDR3 spans 15 residues.

V and J are TRBV10-3 and TRBJ2-7, with TRBD1 identical over 8 bases. This CDR3 region has 14 residues. J lost 4 bases, V lost 4 bases, and 6 bases had no gene match. Germline values: CDR1 ENHRY, CDR2 SYGVKD. The CDR3 spells CAISGAGGGYEQYF. CDR3 DNA: TGTGCCATCAGTGGGGCAGGGGGCGGATACGAGCAGTACTTC.

This clone showed up just once. The chain couples TRBV15 to TRBJ2-1; D might be TRBD2 (6 bases). The germline V and J ends were trimmed by 0 bases and 8 bases, with 14 bases remaining between them. Germline V lookup: CDR1 LNHNV, CDR2 YYDKDF (reference sequence). The CDR3 is 15 amino acids. CDR3 loop: CATSRDPRLVDEQFF. As DNA, the CDR3 is TGTGCCACCAGCAGAGATCCACGACTAGTCGATGAGCAGTTCTTC.

The chain is built from TRBV6-1 and TRBJ1-2, with 11 nucleotides matching TRBD1. Germline CDR1 MNHNS, CDR2 SASEGT. The CDR3 has 14 residues. Trimming took 3 bases from V and 7 from J; bases not matched to a gene: 4. The CDR3, as DNA: TGTGCCAGCAGTGACCGGGACAGGGGGATTGGCTACACCTTC. Translation: CASSDRDRGIGYTF.

The CDR3 region has the DNA TGCAGTGCTAGTGGTAGAGGACTAGCGGCAAACTACGAGCAGTACTTC. It translates to CSASGRGLAANYEQYF. V gene TRBV20-1 combines with J gene TRBJ2-7; 10 bases are shared with TRBD2. Germline CDR1 and CDR2: DFQATT and SNEGSKA (reference sequence). The ends lost 3 bases at V and 3 bases at J; junction bases unmatched: 11. CDR3 size: 16 residues.

This rearrangement joins TRBV24-1 to TRBJ1-1, with D perhaps matching TRBD1 (6 bases). The CDR3 consists of 13 residues. Germline V lookup: CDR1 KGHDR, CDR2 SFDVKD. Trimming left V 3 bases short and J 7 bases short, with 11 bases between. The chain's CDR3 is CATSDAGQLEAFF. DNA for the CDR3: TGTGCCACCAGTGATGCAGGACAGCTTGAAGCTTTCTTT.